These 8 T cell receptor beta chains were all obtained from the same sample, sequenced in a study of Graves' ophthalmopathy and Graves' hyperthyroidism. Amplification of TCR beta CDR3 regions used RNA transcripts. Scientists carried out first-round RT-PCR using HTBI primers and then a second-round multiplex PCR. Each CDR3 protein gets one entry after TCRdb re-called the multiplex PCR reads with MiXCR. The data contain over a million distinct CDR3 sequences, 36% of them singletons. What was sequenced was peripheral blood or thyroid tissue (not recorded which). These receptor sequences come from an adult man with Graves' hyperthyroidism.

This clonotype was seen repeatedly, ten times or more. This chain uses TRBV29-1 with TRBJ1-1; D possibly corresponds to TRBD1 (6 bases). Between the trimmed V and J ends, which lost 4 bases and 0 bases, there was a span of 9 bases. Germline V gives CDR1 SQVTM, CDR2 ANQGSEA. The CDR3 loop spans 13 amino acids. CDR3 residues: CSVGGAMNTEAFF. The CDR3 DNA sequence: TGCAGCGTTGGGGGGGCTATGAACACTGAAGCTTTCTTT.

For this clonotype: Given a much more abundant clone one base away, this may be a read error. The chain uses TRBV29-1 and TRBJ1-1; possible D gene TRBD1, 6 bases. Germline V gene lookup returns CDR1 SQVTM and CDR2 ANQGSEA. The germline V and J ends were trimmed by 5 bases and 7 bases, with 14 bases remaining between them. The CDR3 has 12 amino acids. The CDR3 sequence is CSVMNRELEAFF. DNA for the CDR3: TGCAGCGTTATGAACAGGGAGCTTGAAGCTTTCTTT.

This clonotype was detected many times. This chain connects TRBV6-5 to TRBJ2-5, with D possibly TRBD2 on 6 matching bases. Between the trimmed V and J ends, which lost 0 bases and 7 bases, there was a span of 12 bases. The CDR3 contains 14 residues. Looked up from germline, CDR1 is MNHEY and CDR2 is SVGAGI. CDR3 nucleotide sequence: TGTGCCAGCAGTTACTCGACGGCAGCGGGGACCCAGTACTTC. It codes for CASSYSTAAGTQYF.

The sample holds many counts of this clonotype. The CDR3 reads CASSLGQYTGELFF. As DNA, the CDR3 is TGCGCCAGCAGCTTGGGTCAGTACACCGGGGAGCTGTTTTTT. V gene TRBV5-1 combines with J gene TRBJ2-2; D is unclear. Trimming removed 0 bases from V and 3 bases from J, with 6 bases in between. The CDR3 sequence is 14 residues long. Germline lookup yields CDR1 SGHRS and CDR2 YFSETQ.

There are a few counts of this clonotype. The chain combines TRBV19 with TRBJ1-1; 7 bases align to TRBD1. J was trimmed by 6 bases and V by 11 bases; bases with no gene match: 12. The germline V gene encodes CDR1 LNHDA and CDR2 SQIVND (reference sequence). This CDR3 spans 13 amino acids. The CDR3 loop is CAAFGRGRAEAFF. The CDR3, as DNA: TGTGCCGCATTCGGTAGGGGGCGAGCTGAAGCTTTCTTT.

At least ten counts were recorded for this clonotype. The chain links TRBV28 to TRBJ1-1; a weak D match, TRBD1 (5 bases). Trimming took 7 bases from V and 5 from J, leaving 8 bases between them. The length of the CDR3 is 11 residues. Germline CDR1 is MDHEN and CDR2 is SYDVKM. The CDR3 region has the DNA TGTGCCAGCACCGAGGGGACTGAAGCTTTCTTT. Protein sequence: CASTEGTEAFF.

The gene calls are TRBV5-1 and TRBJ1-3, with a weak D call TRBD1 (5 bases). V lost 4 bases and J 0 bases, leaving 17 bases between the germline ends. Germline lookup yields CDR1 SGHRS and CDR2 YFSETQ. The CDR3 is 17 residues long. The chain's CDR3 is CASSRGADLSSGNTIYF. In DNA form, the CDR3 reads TGCGCCAGCAGCAGGGGCGCGGACCTCTCCTCTGGAAACACCATATATTTT.

This chain connects TRBV10-3 to TRBJ1-6, with TRBD1 as a possible D gene (5 bases). The CDR3 extends over 14 amino acids. Per germline, CDR1 ENHRY and CDR2 SYGVKD. V was cut by 10 bases and J by 11 bases, with 21 bases left in between. The CDR3 here is CASRAPDRRAPLHF. CDR3 in DNA: TGTGCCAGCAGAGCGCCAGACAGACGAGCACCCCTCCACTTT.